One TCR beta chain is described in this entry. This clone's antigen is unknown. The record has no base qualities; no much larger clone is one base away. The sample originates from a study of cytomegalovirus exposure and HLA in healthy donors (dated by TCRdb to about 2017). Looking at the study overall: In an earlier analysis of some 610 of the donors, under 300 Gb of sequence data and 90 million to 130 million unique TCR beta sequences from 150 million to 200 million T cells were reported. The number of donors typed differed by locus, with 629-630 for A, B, C, DRB1 and DQB1, over 500 for DQA1, about 610 for DPA1, and some 440 for DPB1. HLA typing covered class I and class II loci at four-digit resolution. In the later analysis, no new phenotypic data were used to find candidate immune exposures; instead, reliance was placed on TCR beta sequences and their occurrence across donors. An early release covering approximately 600 HLA-typed donors comprised roughly 300 gigabases of sequencing data and some 79 million unique TCR sequences. An earlier analysis of roughly 580 of the donors used high-throughput TCR beta sequencing to judge whether each TCR beta V gene segment behaved as functional or pseudogenic. Roughly five DR-DQ haplotypes were handled as single units for association and clustering because linkage in the cohort was strong. Genome-wide SNP genotypes for about 55% of the roughly 670 donors were used in a later genetic analysis, which treated that subset as a discovery cohort. Donor age, sex, ethnicity and CMV serostatus were collected together with the repertoire data. Of the 300 to 450 genotyped donors, roughly 80% fell in the genetic ancestry cluster associated with self-reported Caucasian donors. In addition to the first cohort of 666 subjects, a separate validation cohort of approximately 130 different subjects was used. The study aimed to test whether cataloging public T cell receptors could reveal signatures of past pathogen exposure. Among almost 400 genotyped donors of the cohort, an average of 235,054 unique TCR beta nucleotide sequences were sequenced per donor, about a sixth of them non-productive. To predict cytomegalovirus infection status, the study combined high-throughput TCR immunosequencing, statistical association of individual TCRs with disease status, and machine learning. In a later analysis, previously published TCR beta repertoires from several hundred donors were re-analyzed and high-resolution HLA genotyping was added so that TCR occurrence patterns could be studied. Every discovery cohort repertoire had been produced on one sequencing platform. The study profiled the T cell repertoires of 500 to 800 subjects by immunosequencing and related them to cytomegalovirus serostatus.

The cohort was made up of 650 to 700 healthy bone marrow donors. At the time of sampling, all cohort members were nominally healthy, though unrecorded immune exposures were likely present. The donor tested CMV seronegative, placing the donor among the 350 to 400 seronegative members of the cohort. A peripheral blood sample was collected from each donor, and TCR beta sequencing was performed on peripheral blood mononuclear cells. The Qiagen DNeasy Blood Extraction Kit was used to extract genomic DNA from the blood cell samples. CDR3 length: 15 amino acids, cysteine to phenylalanine. The DNA shown is the 45-base CDR3, in frame from base 1. Reading the germline V gene gives CDR1 SGHTA and CDR2 FQGNSA. Trimming costs V 1 base and J 7 bases, and their ends lie 16 bases apart. The library came from the immunoSEQ multiplex PCR assay. A mixture of 60 forward primers for TCR Vbeta segments and 13 reverse primers for TCR Jbeta segments was used in the multiplex PCR. Amplification of the CDR3 region of rearranged TCR beta genes was performed with a multiplex PCR assay on genomic DNA. The amplified TCR beta libraries were sequenced on the Illumina HiSeq System as 87-base-pair reads. On the authors' methods: A later analysis counted some 80 million unique TCR beta chains across the 650 to 800 repertoires, and roughly 11 million of these chains were shared by at least two donors. A nearest-neighbor algorithm error-corrected the raw reads and collapsed the reads into unique sequences, merging closely related sequences to remove PCR and sequencing errors. CDR3 sequences were aligned to IMGT reference sequences to assign V, D and J gene segments. For a sequence to be retained, at least a six-nucleotide match to both a V gene segment and a J gene segment was required. A rearrangement counted as productive if the CDR3 had no stop codons and remained in frame with V and J, and every other rearrangement counted as non-productive. Following IMGT convention, CDR3 was defined as the stretch from the second conserved V-encoded cysteine to the conserved J-encoded phenylalanine. Sequences without an unambiguous match to a single V gene segment were excluded from the earlier analysis of 450 to 750 of the donors. In an earlier analysis of around 590 of the donors, a V segment was called functional when productive rearrangements were above 56.7%, and segregating when the standard deviation between donors exceeded 5%. A statistical classification framework was developed to diagnose cytomegalovirus status using the catalog of TCR beta chain sequences. In a later analysis, V and J genes were assigned by comparing TCR nucleotide sequences against IMGT/GENE-DB human TR gene sequences. A later analysis assigned CDR3 sequences and most-parsimonious VDJ recombination scenarios with the TCRdist pipeline. A later analysis defined each TCR beta chain by its CDR3 amino acid sequence plus V-gene family, and excluded reads lacking a unique V-gene family. As a way to deal with suspected cross-contamination and a sequencing artifact, a later analysis dropped 500 to 700 nucleotide sequences that were highly shared and had low generation probability. In a later analysis, a clonal expansion index was calculated for each public chain from normalized within-repertoire ranks of inferred template counts. In a later analysis, generation probabilities were computed using a VDJ recombination model fitted to out-of-frame rearrangements, and the results were checked against IGoR. A later analysis scored TCR-TCR, TCR-HLA and TCR-CMV co-occurrence with hypergeometric tests, applying a repertoire-size bias correction to TCR pairs. To estimate false discovery rates, a later analysis permuted the HLA or CMV assignments 20 times. In a later analysis, co-occurring TCRs were grouped using DBSCAN, and TCRdist sequence similarity was added for clustering within HLA-allele-positive subsets. Repertoires with fewer than 30,000 or more than 120,000 public chains, plus five repertoires with anomalous nucleotide sharing, were excluded from co-occurrence clustering. Sourced from immuneACCESS, this table was stored by TCRdb with only in-frame sequences that have V and J called. A share of the clones is absent; for the studies checked, an unresolved V gene accounts for under half, and the remainder has no known explanation. V and J calls and clone size are given by that table; D and trimming were obtained from the DNA. A total of 60,000 to 65,000 clones appear in this sample, roughly 86% of them only once. Of the sample, roughly 1.5% is held by the ten largest clones.

Beyond this particular receptor, the publication reports: Because the 87-base-pair reads could not distinguish some IMGT-functional V segments, including TRBV6-2 and TRBV6-3, those segments were excluded. V-gene and J-gene trimming of TCR beta chains was associated with a missense DCLRE1C variant in a later genetic analysis, and the association was replicated in an independent cohort. For the cohort, immune exposure information was limited to CMV serostatus. In a later analysis, most CMV-associated TCR beta chains were found to appear HLA-restricted, with HLA associations seemingly driven largely by CMV exposure. The cohort was sequenced for TCR beta chains only, and without alpha or paired-chain data the features that could be detected were limited. A group of highly shared sequence variants was considered likely to be a technical artifact of the sequencing pipeline. In a later genetic analysis, fewer N-insertions in productive TCRs were reported among donors in an Asian-associated ancestry cluster than the approximately 670-donor mean. Strong co-occurrence of HLA alleles, especially DR and DQ, made assigning TCR associations to individual alleles difficult. Because some donors lacked HLA typing at each locus, the association tests relied only on the typed subset. A later analysis found that HLA-associated TCR beta chains were more clonally expanded and had lower generation probabilities than equally common non-associated chains. Specific HLA alleles were associated with over 15,000 TCR beta sequences at a false discovery rate of 0.05 in a later analysis. An earlier analysis of roughly 570 of the donors showed that most TCR beta V segments appeared in productive rearrangements either about 90% or about 30% of the time, which broadly matched IMGT annotations. In a later analysis, TCR association rates were found to vary across HLA loci, with the most associated TCRs seen for DRB1 alleles and the fewest for HLA-C alleles. A further reported finding was that TCR beta sequences accurately predicted the HLA-A and HLA-B alleles for most subjects in the first cohort. In the study, roughly 160 TCR beta chains were listed as associated with cytomegalovirus. According to the authors, the approach could potentially be generalized to other disease states and immunological phenotypes. The presence/absence analyses assumed that sequencing depth was roughly uniform across donors, and that assumption may not be true. The classifier was reported to diagnose cytomegalovirus status with high specificity and sensitivity in both the original and validation cohorts. According to a later analysis, parvovirus B19, influenza, CMV and Epstein-Barr virus appeared linked to several top co-occurrence clusters. Over 15 rarely observed V segments, including chromosome 9 orphons, were excluded from the earlier analysis of several hundred of the donors because counts were too low. In vitro tests confirmed that a few of the cytomegalovirus-associated TCR beta chains recognize cytomegalovirus antigens. Correlated functional status among segregating V segments might be attributable to linkage disequilibrium, but an unknown experimental factor could not be ruled out. While some public TCRs were present in many individuals, most TCR sequences turned up only very rarely across donors.

This clonotype originated in a man between 18 and 29 years old in good health and CMV-seronegative. The sequence links TRBV7-2 to TRBJ2-5, with no D gene named confidently. The source material was PBMCs. The CDR3 region: CASSLVRSPKMTQYF. The nucleotides are TGTGCCAGCAGCTTAGTGAGGAGCCCTAAAATGACCCAGTACTTC.